The rows below give T cell receptor beta chains drawn from one sample of a study of CD4 T cell repertoires in COVID-19. Using immunoSEQ multiplex PCR, the repertoire was profiled, and TCRdb retains in-frame clones only, with some absent. The data contain about 75,000 clones, 83% of them seen just once; the ten biggest clones take up around 0.6%. The sample was CD4+ T cells from peripheral blood, taken after recovery from COVID-19. The receptors derive from a human donor who had COVID-19. CDR3s include the opening cysteine and the closing phenylalanine or tryptophan. The D gene is left open where the match is weak. Size is stated for part of the rows, as once, few or many counts, or as a class when the clone is expanded.

D	J	V	size	CDR3	DNA
-	TRBJ1-1	TRBV2	-	CASRRELNTEAFF	TGTGCCAGCAGGAGGGAGTTAAACACTGAAGCTTTCTTT
-	TRBJ2-3	TRBV4-2	-	CASSQGQGVAAGTDTQYF	TGTGCCAGCAGCCAAGGTCAAGGGGTAGCCGCCGGCACAGATACGCAGTATTTT
-	TRBJ1-2	TRBV5-1	-	CASSLEGMGYGYTF	TGCGCCAGCAGCTTGGAAGGGATGGGCTATGGCTACACCTTC
-	TRBJ1-5	TRBV6-4	-	CASSRTADQPQHF	TGTGCCAGCAGTCGGACAGCTGATCAGCCCCAGCATTTT
-	TRBJ2-2	TRBV29-1	-	CSVEGISGNTGELFF	TGCAGCGTTGAAGGAATTAGCGGGAACACCGGGGAGCTGTTTTTT
-	TRBJ2-3	TRBV13	-	CASSLGVGAFGTDTQYF	TGTGCCAGCAGCTTAGGAGTGGGGGCCTTCGGCACAGATACGCAGTATTTT
-	TRBJ1-2	TRBV5-1	-	CASSLGASYNYGYTF	TGCGCCAGCAGCTTGGGGGCCAGTTATAACTATGGCTACACCTTC
-	TRBJ2-1	TRBV30	once	CAWSFEAYFSYNEQFF	TGTGCCTGGAGCTTCGAGGCGTACTTCTCCTACAATGAGCAGTTCTTC
-	TRBJ1-6	TRBV3-1/TRBV3-2	-	CASTRGTENSPLHF	TGTGCCAGCACCCGAGGGACGGAGAATTCACCCCTCCACTTT
TRBD1	TRBJ1-2	TRBV6-5	-	CASSPDRERGYTF	TGTGCCAGCAGTCCGGACAGGGAAAGAGGCTACACCTTC
-	TRBJ2-5	TRBV28	-	CASSRDWGQETQYF	TGTGCCAGCAGCCGGGACTGGGGACAAGAGACCCAGTACTTC
-	TRBJ2-3	TRBV7-8	-	CASSRRAVFTDTQYF	TGTGCCAGCAGCCGACGGGCGGTTTTCACAGATACGCAGTATTTT
-	TRBJ1-1	TRBV7-2	-	CASSSSGPNTEAFF	TGTGCCAGCAGCTCCTCCGGGCCGAACACTGAAGCTTTCTTT
-	TRBJ2-1	TRBV19	-	CAASRGNNEQFF	TGTGCCGCCTCGCGGGGAAACAATGAGCAGTTCTTC
TRBD1	TRBJ2-7	TRBV7-9	-	CASSRGQGVAYF	TGTGCCAGCAGCCGCGGACAGGGGGTTGCGTACTTC
-	TRBJ1-2	TRBV5-4	-	CASSLDGWDYGYTF	TGTGCCAGCAGCTTGGATGGGTGGGACTATGGCTACACCTTC
-	TRBJ1-2	TRBV5-6	-	CASSLFGFNYGYTF	TGTGCCAGCAGCTTGTTCGGGTTTAACTATGGCTACACCTTC
-	TRBJ1-1	TRBV9	few	CASSPEPGTNTEAFF	TGTGCCAGCAGCCCCGAGCCGGGCACGAACACTGAAGCTTTCTTT